The entry that follows covers one T cell receptor beta chain sequence. CDR1 and CDR2 (germline): LGHNA, YSLEER. Deletions cut 4 bases from V and 2 bases from J, with 17 bases between. The CDR3 is 16 residues long. The repertoire was sequenced with immunoSEQ multiplex PCR; TCRdb's copy has only in-frame clones and lacks some. Of about 31,000 clones in the sample, roughly 90% were seen once. These data come from a study of T cell changes during pregnancy in multiple sclerosis. The sequence was collected from a female donor with multiple sclerosis, enrolled in a pregnancy study. The V and J genes are TRBV4-3 and TRBJ1-2; D is perhaps TRBD1 (6 bases). The input for sequencing was CD8+ T cells from peripheral blood mononuclear cells, taken in the second trimester of pregnancy. The CDR3 region has the DNA TGCGCCAGCAGCCTACGGCGACAGGATTTGAACTATGGCTACACCTTC. This sequence encodes CASSLRRQDLNYGYTF.